This T cell receptor beta chain emerged from a study of shared clonotypes between healthy human individuals. Method: immunoSEQ multiplex PCR; TCRdb's copy keeps in-frame clones and lacks some. This sample has under 850,000 clones, with 72% found just once. There are 13 residues in the CDR3. Trimming pared 1 base from V and 4 bases from J, leaving 4 bases between. The germline gives CDR1 MDHEN, CDR2 SYDVKM. This clone turned up a few times. The TCR originated in a woman in her twenties or thirties in good health. The rearrangement uses TRBV28 and TRBJ2-2; D remains unclear. The specimen sequenced was memory CD4+ T cells sorted from blood. Subset described: CD45RA-negative fraction. As DNA, the CDR3 is TGTGCCAGCAGTTTATCGGGCACCGGGGAGCTGTTTTTT. Translating it yields CASSLSGTGELFF.